This T cell receptor beta chain was identified in a study of T cells after yellow fever vaccination. Using its own MiXCR run on the 5' RACE reads, TCRdb lists one record per CDR3 protein. The table lists about 300,000 distinct CDR3 sequences, around 6.8% of them singletons. With respect to this clonotype: Its cognate antigen is unknown.

Broader study findings: Though it reached lower strength, the secondary response hit its peak faster, day 5 versus 15.

Trimming took off 1 base at V and 7 bases at J, with 11 bases between the two ends. Germline CDR1 SGHRS, CDR2 YFSETQ. The CDR3 sequence is 14 residues long. This sequence joins TRBV5-1 and TRBJ1-4; D gene uncertain. This TCR came from a man in his late teens or twenties who received the YFV17D yellow fever vaccine. This specimen was PBMCs, taken roughly seven weeks after the first yellow fever vaccination. CDR3 residues: CASSLWGSGEKLFF. CDR3 sequence (DNA): TGCGCCAGCAGCTTGTGGGGTTCCGGTGAAAAACTGTTTTTT.